Detailed here is one TCR beta chain. Antigen: not known. TCRdb reanalysed the 5' RACE reads using MiXCR and keeps one entry per CDR3 protein. The data hold roughly 500,000 distinct CDR3 sequences, with approximately 22% observed a single time. This sample was included in a study of identical twins. General study results and limits: Conclusions came from cross-sectional statistical analysis, not from following the same donors.

V was pared by 6 bases and J by 6 bases, with 10 bases of the junction left unmatched. Per the germline V gene, CDR1 is DFQATT and CDR2 is SNEGSKA (reference sequence). The CDR3 has 13 amino acids. These records were also assigned to another study, of T cells expressing NK-cell markers. That investigation notes: HCMV serostatus: seven of eight sequenced donors positive, one negative.

This receptor was identified in a woman aged 18-29 years in good health. The chain uses TRBV20-1 and TRBJ1-1; TRBD1 aligns across 7 bases. The material sequenced was CD4+ T cells sorted from blood. CDR3 protein: CSASRGLISEAFF. In nucleotides, the CDR3 is TGCAGTGCCTCCAGGGGGTTGATCTCTGAAGCTTTCTTT.